These 7 T cell receptor beta chains were sequenced from one sample in a study of T cell repertoires in cytomegalovirus infection. These receptors' targets are unknown. TCRdb used MiXCR to reprocess the reads, holding one entry per CDR3 protein. Of around 430,000 distinct CDR3 sequences listed, under 55% are singletons. Sequencing used cultured PBMCs, obtained from culture after CMV antigen stimulation. These receptors were taken from a human donor in good health (CMV status not recorded). Some clones in this sample may be carry-over from other donors' samples.

The chain carries TRBV6-1 and TRBJ2-7; no definite D call. Germline V CDR1 and CDR2: MNHNS, SASEGT. The ends were cut back, 2 bases at V and 3 bases at J, with 5 bases in the middle. The CDR3 has 12 residues. The CDR3 spells CASSETRYEQYF. CDR3 nucleotides: TGTGCCAGCAGTGAAACTCGCTACGAGCAGTACTTC.

V and J are TRBV6-8 and TRBJ2-1, with unresolved D. CDR3 size: 13 residues. The germline V gene encodes CDR1 MNHGY and CDR2 SAAAGT. The ends were cut back, 8 bases at V and 9 bases at J, with 17 bases in the middle. The CDR3 coding sequence is TGTGCCAGCTCAGGCCCCGCCTTCGGTGAGCAGTTCTTC. This encodes CASSGPAFGEQFF.

The J gene is TRBJ2-3, the V gene TRBV7-2; 9 nucleotides match TRBD2. Germline loops: CDR1 SGHTA, CDR2 FQGNSA. J gave up 4 bases and V 6 bases, and 11 bases lay outside the gene matches. The length of the CDR3 is 16 residues. In nucleotides, the CDR3 is TGTGCCAGCAGGACCTATAGCGGGAGAACCGCAGATACGCAGTATTTT. The encoded protein is CASRTYSGRTADTQYF.

In its sample, this clonotype was seen a few times. V and J are TRBV11-2 and TRBJ2-3, with D possibly being TRBD2 (6 bases). The CDR3 totals 19 residues. The ends were cut back, 8 bases at V and 9 bases at J, with 36 bases in the middle. Germline V lookup: CDR1 SGHAT, CDR2 FQNNGV. The CDR3 here is CASGPIRSTPGGPTDTQYF. CDR3 coding DNA: TGTGCCAGCGGGCCCATCCGGAGTACCCCTGGAGGGCCCACCGACACGCAGTATTTT.

The V gene is TRBV7-2, the J gene TRBJ2-3; D might be TRBD2 (5 bases). The V gene's germline CDR1 is SGHTA and CDR2 FQGNSA. The CDR3 is made up of 15 amino acids. Between the trimmed V and J ends, which lost 2 bases and 1 base, there was a span of 10 bases. CDR3 sequence: CASSLLADRTDTQYF. The CDR3 DNA sequence: TGTGCCAGCAGCTTACTAGCTGACCGCACAGATACGCAGTATTTT.

On this clonotype itself: An end of the junction does not agree with germline; a read error may underlie this. This chain uses TRBV7-8 with TRBJ1-6; TRBD1 is a possible D gene (5 bases). In germline, CDR1 is SGHVS, CDR2 FQNEAQ. This CDR3 region has 16 residues. The CDR3 region has the DNA TGTGCCAGCAGTACGAAATCCGGGACGTGGGACTCACACCTCCACTTT. It specifies CASSTKSGTWDSHLHF.

This chain joins TRBV19 and TRBJ2-5, with a weak D call TRBD1 (6 bases). From germline, CDR1 is LNHDA and CDR2 SQIVND (reference sequence). The CDR3 length is 14 residues. Trimming pared 3 bases from V and 3 bases from J, leaving 11 bases between. This chain's CDR3 is CASSILRGEETQYF. In DNA form, the CDR3 reads TGTGCCAGTAGTATCCTCAGGGGTGAAGAGACCCAGTACTTC.